A single sample is the source of the 11 T cell receptor beta chains below, sequenced in a study of untreated major depressive disorder. Study-level points and caveats: Compared with controls, depressed patients showed more TRBV05-01 (Vbeta 5.1) usage in CD4+ T cells.

For these TCRs, the target antigens are not known. The table came from immunoSEQ multiplex PCR; TCRdb's copy has only in-frame clones and leaves some out. The data hold about 25,000 clones, with approximately 90% observed a single time. The sequenced sample was CD4+ T cells from PBMCs. These receptors originate from a woman in her thirties with major depressive disorder.

This rearrangement joins TRBV5-6 to TRBJ2-7; D might be TRBD1 (6 bases). The CDR3 loop spans 12 amino acids. With 3 bases removed from V and 6 bases from J, the gap between germline ends came to 10 bases. The germline V gene has CDR1 SGHDT and CDR2 YYEEEE. This CDR3 is CASSWRQVEQYF. In DNA, the CDR3 is TGTGCCAGCAGCTGGAGACAGGTCGAGCAGTACTTC.

The chain joins TRBV19 to TRBJ2-3, with D maybe TRBD1 (6 bases). The V end lost 3 bases, the J end lost 0 bases, and 10 bases lay between the germline ends. The CDR3 loop spans 15 amino acids. The germline gives CDR1 LNHDA, CDR2 SQIVND (reference sequence). The CDR3 nucleotides read TGTGCCAGTAGTATGGGGGCAGCTAGCACAGATACGCAGTATTTT. Its protein product is CASSMGAASTDTQYF.

The rearrangement joins TRBV11-2 to TRBJ2-2, with 8 bases fitting TRBD2. Germline V gene lookup returns CDR1 SGHAT and CDR2 FQNNGV. Losses at the gene ends were 1 base for V and 4 bases for J; bases not matched to a gene: 2. This CDR3 comprises 15 residues. The CDR3 nucleotides read TGTGCCAGCAGCTTAGCGGGGGGGATCACCGGGGAGCTGTTTTTT. Its translation is CASSLAGGITGELFF.

The gene calls are TRBV6-7 and TRBJ2-1; maybe TRBD1 (5 bases). TRBV6-7 is identified as an open reading frame with a role that is uncertain. There are 15 residues in the CDR3. V was trimmed by 0 bases and J by 1 base, leaving 7 bases between them. The CDR3 coding sequence is TGTGCCAGCAGTTACTCGCCAGGGTCCTACAATGAGCAGTTCTTC. Its translation is CASSYSPGSYNEQFF.

V is TRBV6-6 and J is TRBJ2-2; tentatively, D is TRBD1 or TRBD2 (5 bases each). V was cut by 0 bases and J by 4 bases, with 12 bases left in between. The CDR3 spans 16 residues. Looked up from germline, CDR1 is MNHNY and CDR2 is SVGAGI (reference sequence). The CDR3 DNA reads TGTGCCAGCAGTTACTCAACCGGGGCTTTCACCGGGGAGCTGTTTTTT. It translates to CASSYSTGAFTGELFF.

The rearrangement joins TRBV7-2 to TRBJ1-5; no firm D call. Germline V gene data show CDR1 as SGHTA and CDR2 as FQGNSA. The V end lost 4 bases, the J end lost 1 base, and 5 bases lay between the germline ends. CDR3 length: 13 residues. The chain's CDR3 is CASSSASNQPQHF. The CDR3, as DNA: TGTGCCAGCAGCTCCGCCAGCAATCAGCCCCAGCATTTT.

CDR3 coding DNA: TGTGCCAGCAGCGACGGGAGGAACTATGGCTACACCTTC. This sequence encodes CASSDGRNYGYTF. The chain joins TRBV6-1 to TRBJ1-2; D is undetermined. V lost 6 bases and J 2 bases, leaving 10 bases between the germline ends. Germline V lookup: CDR1 MNHNS, CDR2 SASEGT. The CDR3 is 13 residues long.

In this sample, this clone turned up once. The rearrangement links TRBV7-2 to TRBJ2-1, with TRBD1 matching over 8 bases. Germline V CDR1 and CDR2: SGHTA, FQGNSA. V was pared by 4 bases and J by 0 bases, with 11 bases of the junction left unmatched. This CDR3 is 18 amino acids long. The CDR3 sequence is CASSSLYRGFSSYNEQFF. The CDR3 DNA sequence: TGTGCCAGCAGCTCCCTTTACAGGGGGTTCAGCTCCTACAATGAGCAGTTCTTC.

This chain uses TRBV2 with TRBJ2-1; D unresolved. The CDR3 length is 12 residues. The V gene lost 2 bases and the J gene lost 7 bases, with 6 bases spanning the gap. The germline V gene has CDR1 SNHLY and CDR2 FYNNEI. The CDR3 loop is CASSEILNEQFF. CDR3 nucleotide sequence: TGTGCCAGCAGTGAAATACTGAATGAGCAGTTCTTC.

CDR3 nucleotide sequence: TGTGCCAGCAGCTTATTAGGTCAAGAGACCCAGTACTTC. It encodes CASSLLGQETQYF. The chain has TRBV7-9 and TRBJ2-5; D unresolved. Germline V gene lookup returns CDR1 SEHNR and CDR2 FQNEAQ (reference sequence). Trimming took 2 bases from V and 2 from J, leaving 6 bases between them. The CDR3 extends over 13 amino acids.

The rearrangement uses TRBV5-6 and TRBJ2-1, with 7 nucleotides matching TRBD2. CDR1 is SGHDT, CDR2 YYEEEE, per germline. The length of the CDR3 is 13 residues. V was pared by 6 bases and J by 9 bases, with 9 bases of the junction left unmatched. This CDR3 is CASTWGREGEQFF. The CDR3 DNA is TGTGCCAGCACATGGGGGAGGGAAGGTGAGCAGTTCTTC.